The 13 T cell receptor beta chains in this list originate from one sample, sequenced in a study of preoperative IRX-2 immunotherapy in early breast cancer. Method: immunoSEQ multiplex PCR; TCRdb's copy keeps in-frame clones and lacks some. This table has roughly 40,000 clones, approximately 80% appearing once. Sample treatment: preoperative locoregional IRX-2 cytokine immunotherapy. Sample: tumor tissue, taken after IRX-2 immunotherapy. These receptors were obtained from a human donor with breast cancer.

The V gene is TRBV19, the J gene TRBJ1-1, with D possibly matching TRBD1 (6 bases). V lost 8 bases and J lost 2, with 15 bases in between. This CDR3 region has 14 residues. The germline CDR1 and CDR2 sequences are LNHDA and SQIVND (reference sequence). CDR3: CASAGRTANTEAFF. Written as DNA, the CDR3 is TGTGCCAGTGCCGGCAGGACAGCCAACACTGAAGCTTTCTTT.

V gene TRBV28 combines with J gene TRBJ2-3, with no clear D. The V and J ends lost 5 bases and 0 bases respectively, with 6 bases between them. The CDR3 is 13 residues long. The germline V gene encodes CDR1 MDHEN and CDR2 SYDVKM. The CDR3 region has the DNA TGTGCCAGCAGTATAACTAGCACAGATACGCAGTATTTT. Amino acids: CASSITSTDTQYF. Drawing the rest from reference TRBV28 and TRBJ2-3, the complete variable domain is DVKVTQSSRYLVKRTGEKVFLECVQDMDHENMFWYRQDPGLGLRLIYFSYDVKMKEKGDIPEGYSVSREKKERFSLILESASTNQTSMYLCASSITSTDTQYFGPGTRLTVL.

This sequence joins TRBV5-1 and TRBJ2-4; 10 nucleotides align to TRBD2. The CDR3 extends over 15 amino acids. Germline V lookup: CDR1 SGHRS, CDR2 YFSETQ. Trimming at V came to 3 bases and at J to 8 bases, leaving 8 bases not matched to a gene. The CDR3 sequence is CASSSLAGAMDIQYF. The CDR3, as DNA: TGCGCCAGCAGCTCGCTAGCGGGAGCTATGGACATTCAGTACTTC.

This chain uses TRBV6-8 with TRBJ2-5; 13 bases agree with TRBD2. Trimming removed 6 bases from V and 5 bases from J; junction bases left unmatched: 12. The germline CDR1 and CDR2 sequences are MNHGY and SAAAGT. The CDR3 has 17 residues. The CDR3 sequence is CASRRLLAGGPEETQYF. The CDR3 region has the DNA TGTGCCAGCAGGAGGTTACTAGCGGGGGGGCCGGAGGAGACCCAGTACTTC.

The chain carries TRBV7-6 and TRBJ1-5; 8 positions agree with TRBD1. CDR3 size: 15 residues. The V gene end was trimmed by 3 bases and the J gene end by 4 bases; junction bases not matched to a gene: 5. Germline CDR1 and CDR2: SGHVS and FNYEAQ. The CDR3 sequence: CASSFDRGGNQPQHF. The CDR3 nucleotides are TGTGCCAGCAGCTTCGACAGGGGTGGGAATCAGCCCCAGCATTTT.

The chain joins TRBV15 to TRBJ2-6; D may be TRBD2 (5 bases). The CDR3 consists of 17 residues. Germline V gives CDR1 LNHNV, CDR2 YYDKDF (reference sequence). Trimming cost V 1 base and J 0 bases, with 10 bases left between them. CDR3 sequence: CATSRVMEDSGANVLTF. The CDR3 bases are TGTGCCACCAGCAGAGTTATGGAGGACTCTGGGGCCAACGTCCTGACTTTC.

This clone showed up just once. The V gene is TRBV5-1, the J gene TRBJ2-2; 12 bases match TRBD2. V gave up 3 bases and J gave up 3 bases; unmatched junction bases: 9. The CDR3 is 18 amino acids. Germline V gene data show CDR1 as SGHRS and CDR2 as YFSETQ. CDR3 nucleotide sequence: TGCGCCAGCAGCTCAACCCTAGCGGGGGGGCCCGACACCGGGGAGCTGTTTTTT. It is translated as CASSSTLAGGPDTGELFF.

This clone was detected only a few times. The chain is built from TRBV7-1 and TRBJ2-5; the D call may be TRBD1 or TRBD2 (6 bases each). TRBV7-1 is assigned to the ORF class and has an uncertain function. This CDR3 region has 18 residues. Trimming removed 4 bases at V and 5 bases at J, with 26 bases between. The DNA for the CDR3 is TGTGCCAGCAGCTTGTCCCGGGGGCTTCCCCTGGTAGGGGAGACCCAGTACTTC. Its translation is CASSLSRGLPLVGETQYF.

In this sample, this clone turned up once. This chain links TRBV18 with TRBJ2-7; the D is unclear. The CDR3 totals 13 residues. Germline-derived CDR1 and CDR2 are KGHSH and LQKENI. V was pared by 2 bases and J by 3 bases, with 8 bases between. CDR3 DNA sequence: TGTGCCAGCTCACCAACACAGTACTACGAGCAGTACTTC. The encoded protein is CASSPTQYYEQYF.

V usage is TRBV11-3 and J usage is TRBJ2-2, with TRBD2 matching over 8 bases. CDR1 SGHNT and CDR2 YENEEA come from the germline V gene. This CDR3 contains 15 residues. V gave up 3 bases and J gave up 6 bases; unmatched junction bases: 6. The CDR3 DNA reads TGTGCCAGCAGCTTTCCGGGACTAGTCCCCGGGGAGCTGTTTTTT. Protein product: CASSFPGLVPGELFF.

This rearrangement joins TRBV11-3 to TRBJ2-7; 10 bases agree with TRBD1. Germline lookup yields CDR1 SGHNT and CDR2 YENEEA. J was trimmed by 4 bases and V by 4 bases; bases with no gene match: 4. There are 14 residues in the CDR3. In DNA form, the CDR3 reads TGTGCCAGCAGCTCGACAGGGGGCAAGTACGAGCAGTACTTC. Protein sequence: CASSSTGGKYEQYF.

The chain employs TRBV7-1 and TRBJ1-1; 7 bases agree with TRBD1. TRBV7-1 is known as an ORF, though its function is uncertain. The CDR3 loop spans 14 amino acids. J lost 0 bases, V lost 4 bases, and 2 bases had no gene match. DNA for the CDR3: TGTGCCAGCAGCTTGGACAGGTTGAACACTGAAGCTTTCTTT. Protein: CASSLDRLNTEAFF.

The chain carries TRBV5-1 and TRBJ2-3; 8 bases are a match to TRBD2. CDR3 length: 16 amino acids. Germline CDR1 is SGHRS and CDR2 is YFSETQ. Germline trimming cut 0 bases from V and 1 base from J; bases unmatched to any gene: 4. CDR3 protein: CASSLESGRGTDTQYF. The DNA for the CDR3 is TGCGCCAGCAGCTTGGAAAGCGGGAGAGGCACAGATACGCAGTATTTT.